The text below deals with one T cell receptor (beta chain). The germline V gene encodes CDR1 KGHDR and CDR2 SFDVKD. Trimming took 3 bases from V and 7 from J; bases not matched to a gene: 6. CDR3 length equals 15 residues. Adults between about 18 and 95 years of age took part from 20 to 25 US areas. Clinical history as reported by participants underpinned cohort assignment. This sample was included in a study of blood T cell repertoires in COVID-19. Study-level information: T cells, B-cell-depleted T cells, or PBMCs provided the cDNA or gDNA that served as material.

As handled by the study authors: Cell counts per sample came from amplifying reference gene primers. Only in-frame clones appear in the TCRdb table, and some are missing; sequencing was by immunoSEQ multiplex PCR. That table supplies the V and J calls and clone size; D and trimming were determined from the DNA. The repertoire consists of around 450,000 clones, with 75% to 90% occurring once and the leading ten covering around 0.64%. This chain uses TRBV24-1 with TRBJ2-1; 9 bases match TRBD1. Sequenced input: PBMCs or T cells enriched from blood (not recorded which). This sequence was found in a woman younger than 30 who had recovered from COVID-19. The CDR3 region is CATSDPQGAGNEQFF. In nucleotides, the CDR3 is TGTGCCACCAGTGATCCACAGGGGGCAGGGAATGAGCAGTTCTTC.